This note documents a single T cell receptor (beta chain) sequence. The specificity of this receptor is unknown. Base qualities are not recorded, but no much larger clone differs from it by a single base. This sample stems from a study of cytomegalovirus exposure and HLA in healthy donors (dated by TCRdb to 2017 to 2019). The study in broad terms: A later analysis indicated that the 110 or so validation repertoires were generated on the platform also employed for the 720 or so repertoires of the first cohort. High-throughput TCR immunosequencing, statistical association of individual TCRs with disease status, and machine learning were combined to predict cytomegalovirus infection status. The study aimed to test whether signatures of past pathogen exposure could be identified by cataloging public T cell receptors. In addition to the first cohort of 666 subjects, a separate validation cohort of approximately 120 different subjects was used.

The library relied on the immunoSEQ multiplex PCR assay. The authors processed their data as follows. A statistical classification framework was developed to diagnose cytomegalovirus status using the catalog of TCR beta chain sequences. This immuneACCESS table, as held by TCRdb, lists in-frame sequences with V and J called but not all clones. Of the missing ones, under half trace to an unresolved V gene in checked studies; the others have no known cause. V and J calls and clone size come straight from that table; D and trimming were deduced from the DNA. The sample table shows about 76,000 clones, and around 94% are seen once. The ten largest clones capture around 0.65% of the sample. Paper-wide results and their limitations: In vitro tests confirmed that a few of the cytomegalovirus-associated TCR beta chains recognize cytomegalovirus antigens. The authors suggested that the approach could potentially be extended to other disease states and immunological phenotypes. A total of roughly 160 TCR beta chains were listed by the study as associated with cytomegalovirus. All 120 or so repertoires were used to score co-occurrence in the validation cohort in a later analysis, because that analysis had no HLA typing for the cohort. Subsequent analysis determined that TCRs grouped into clusters in the first cohort also showed a tendency toward co-occurrence across the approximately 110 validation repertoires, and about 93% of cluster scores exceeded 0. The classifier was reported to diagnose cytomegalovirus status with high specificity and sensitivity in both the original cohort and the validation cohort. Across donors, most TCR sequences were observed very rarely, whereas some public TCRs were present in many individuals.

The donors belonged to the validation cohort of approximately 130 subjects, which was separate from the approximately 680-subject first cohort. The CDR3 has 17 amino acids, counting the end cysteine and phenylalanine. The sequence is cut down to CDR3 DNA, 51 bases in frame from base 1. V loses 5 bases, J loses 2 bases, and the germline ends lie 20 bases apart. In the germline V gene, CDR1 corresponds to SGHTA and CDR2 to FQGNSA. This TCR derives from a woman younger than 35 in good health and CMV-seronegative. The rearrangement combines TRBV7-2 with TRBJ2-3, with the D gene too uncertain to name. Input material: PBMCs. The nucleotide sequence is given as TGTGCCAGCAGCCCAATACCGGGTTACACAAACACAGATACGCAGTATTTT. Translated, it gives CASSPIPGYTNTDTQYF.